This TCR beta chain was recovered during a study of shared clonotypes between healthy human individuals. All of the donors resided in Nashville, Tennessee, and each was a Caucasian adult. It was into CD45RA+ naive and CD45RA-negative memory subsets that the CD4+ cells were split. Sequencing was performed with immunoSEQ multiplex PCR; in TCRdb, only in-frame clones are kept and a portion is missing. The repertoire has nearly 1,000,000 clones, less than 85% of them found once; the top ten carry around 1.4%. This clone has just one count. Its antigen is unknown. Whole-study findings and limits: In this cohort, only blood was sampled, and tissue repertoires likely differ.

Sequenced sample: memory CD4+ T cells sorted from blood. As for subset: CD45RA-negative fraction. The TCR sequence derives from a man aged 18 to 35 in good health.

In DNA form, the CDR3 reads TGTGCCAGTAGTTGGGGGGTAGGCACTGAAGCTTTCTTT. It yields the protein CASSWGVGTEAFF. The genes are TRBV19 and TRBJ1-1, with D possibly being TRBD1 (5 bases). Per the germline V gene, CDR1 is LNHDA and CDR2 is SQIVND (reference sequence). Trimming cost V 5 bases and J 4 bases, with 11 bases left between them. This CDR3 has 13 residues.